The 18 T cell receptor beta chains reported below all come from one sample, sequenced in a study of sequential checkpoint blockade in melanoma. Sequenced by immunoSEQ multiplex PCR; TCRdb stores in-frame clones only, minus some. The sample has roughly 30,000 clones, 75% to 85% seen once. Treatment indicated: randomized to nivolumab then ipilimumab (arm A) or the reverse (arm B). The source material was CD8+ T cells sorted from blood (inferred from file names), sampled from a patient given nivolumab and ipilimumab in sequence. The receptors originated from a human donor with melanoma.

The rearrangement links TRBV27 to TRBJ1-5; 7 nucleotides match TRBD1. The CDR3 is made up of 13 amino acids. Germline V gene sequence: CDR1 MNHEY, CDR2 SMNVEV (reference sequence). V was pared by 5 bases and J by 5 bases, with 3 bases of the junction left unmatched. DNA for the CDR3: TGTGCCAGCAGTCCAGGACAGGATCAGCCCCAGCATTTT. Its protein is CASSPGQDQPQHF.

About this clone: One end of the junction varies from germline; a read error may be responsible. This chain joins TRBV4-2 and TRBJ2-5, with D maybe TRBD1 (6 bases). The CDR3 covers 14 residues. The germline V gene encodes CDR1 LGHNA and CDR2 YNFKEQ. In nucleotides, the CDR3 is TGTGCCAGCAGCCAAGTTGGGGGCCAAAAGACCCAGTACTTC. Its translation: CASSQVGGQKTQYF.

The chain combines TRBV28 with TRBJ2-7; TRBD1 matches at 8 bases. Germline CDR1 reads MDHEN; CDR2 reads SYDVKM. V shed 7 bases and J 3 bases; nucleotides not matched to a gene: 23. The CDR3 length is 19 residues. Here the CDR3 reads CASTGPGQALSFSLYEQYF. As DNA, the CDR3 is TGTGCCAGCACGGGCCCGGGACAGGCCTTATCCTTTTCCCTCTACGAGCAGTACTTC.

This sequence joins TRBV27 and TRBJ1-5; perhaps TRBD1 as D (5 bases). This CDR3 has 14 amino acids. V lost 4 bases to trimming and J lost 1 base, with 8 bases between them. CDR1 is MNHEY, CDR2 SMNVEV, per germline (reference sequence). CDR3: CASSYRGSNQPQHF. The CDR3 DNA reads as TGTGCCAGCAGTTATCGGGGGAGCAATCAGCCCCAGCATTTT.

The chain recombines TRBV28 with TRBJ2-7; no reliable D call. This CDR3 has 13 residues. The germline gives CDR1 MDHEN, CDR2 SYDVKM. Trimming shortened V by 3 bases and J by 0 bases, and 6 bases separated the two germline ends. The CDR3 region is CASSFFGSYEQYF. The CDR3 nucleotides read TGTGCCAGCAGTTTCTTCGGCTCCTACGAGCAGTACTTC. The full variable domain, its missing parts supplied by reference TRBV28 and TRBJ2-7, is DVKVTQSSRYLVKRTGEKVFLECVQDMDHENMFWYRQDPGLGLRLIYFSYDVKMKEKGDIPEGYSVSREKKERFSLILESASTNQTSMYLCASSFFGSYEQYFGPGTRLTVT.

V usage is TRBV10-1 and J usage is TRBJ1-2; D gene unclear. The CDR3 sequence is 17 residues long. V lost 3 bases to trimming and J lost 4 bases, with 21 bases between them. CDR1 and CDR2 from the germline V gene are WNHNN and SYGVQD (reference sequence). This chain's CDR3 is CASSEKGGSRKTYGYTF. CDR3 nucleotide sequence: TGCGCCAGCAGTGAAAAGGGAGGATCGCGAAAGACCTATGGCTACACCTTC.

This rearrangement joins TRBV27 to TRBJ2-3; 8 bases match TRBD2. CDR1 and CDR2 (germline): MNHEY, SMNVEV (reference sequence). The CDR3 covers 16 residues. V shed 7 bases, J shed 3 bases, and the junction held 12 bases outside the gene matches. The CDR3 loop is CASKTALAGGTDTQYF. The CDR3 nucleotides read TGTGCCAGCAAGACGGCGCTAGCGGGTGGTACAGATACGCAGTATTTT.

A few counts support this clone. The chain recombines TRBV18 with TRBJ1-2; unclear D gene. The CDR3 covers 13 residues. Germline values: CDR1 KGHSH, CDR2 LQKENI. Trimming stripped 4 bases from V and 3 bases from J, with 9 bases between. The CDR3 loop is CASSLESYYGYTF. DNA for the CDR3: TGTGCCAGCTCACTGGAGAGCTACTATGGCTACACCTTC.

The genes are TRBV12-2 and TRBJ2-2; the table's TRBD2 call for D was not verified on the DNA. TRBV12-2 is classified as a pseudogene. The CDR3 length is 16 residues. The CDR3, as DNA: TGTGCAAGTCGCCCCCGACTAGCGGGGAACACCGGGGAGCTGTTTTTT. This codes for CASRPRLAGNTGELFF.

This chain joins TRBV4-3 and TRBJ2-7, with unresolved D. The CDR3 is 15 residues long. Germline loops: CDR1 LGHNA, CDR2 YSLEER. Between the trimmed V and J ends, which lost 1 base and 0 bases, there was a span of 10 bases. In nucleotides, the CDR3 is TGCGCCAGCAGCCAAGCTATTTGGTCCTCCTACGAGCAGTACTTC. Its translation is CASSQAIWSSYEQYF.

This clone was seen just once. V is TRBV29-1 and J is TRBJ2-2, with 9 bases matching TRBD1. Germline lookup yields CDR1 SQVTM and CDR2 ANQGSEA. The CDR3 sequence is 13 residues long. V dropped 5 bases and J dropped 6; count of bases not matched to a gene: 4. The CDR3 region is CSVLTGGPGELFF. In DNA form, the CDR3 reads TGCAGCGTTCTGACAGGGGGTCCCGGGGAGCTGTTTTTT.

The chain employs TRBV19 and TRBJ2-2; TRBD1 is a possible D gene (6 bases). From germline, CDR1 is LNHDA and CDR2 SQIVND (reference sequence). This CDR3 has 14 residues. The V and J ends lost 8 bases and 7 bases respectively, with 17 bases between them. CDR3: CASHLAGVGGELFF. CDR3 sequence (DNA): TGTGCCAGTCACCTTGCAGGGGTTGGCGGGGAGCTGTTTTTT.

This chain joins TRBV2 and TRBJ2-5; TRBD1 is a possible D gene (6 bases). This CDR3 has 12 amino acids. V lost 7 bases and J 2 bases, leaving 8 bases between the germline ends. Germline lookup yields CDR1 SNHLY and CDR2 FYNNEI. CDR3 DNA sequence: TGTGCCAGCATGGACAGTCAAGAGACCCAGTACTTC. This gives the protein CASMDSQETQYF.

The rearrangement joins TRBV6-5 to TRBJ1-2, with D unclear. The ends were cut back, 0 bases at V and 0 bases at J, with 8 bases in the middle. The length of the CDR3 is 15 residues. The germline CDR1 and CDR2 sequences are MNHEY and SVGAGI. The CDR3 sequence is CASSYSAVPNYGYTF. The CDR3 DNA follows: TGTGCCAGCAGTTACTCGGCAGTCCCTAACTATGGCTACACCTTC.

This chain links TRBV4-2 with TRBJ2-1, with 9 bases identical to TRBD1. The CDR3 is made up of 16 amino acids. J gave up 1 base and V 5 bases, and 6 bases lay outside the gene matches. The germline CDR1 and CDR2 sequences are LGHNA and YNFKEQ. The chain's CDR3 is CASSGDRGSSYNEQFF. The CDR3 DNA reads as TGTGCCAGCAGCGGTGACAGGGGGTCATCCTACAATGAGCAGTTCTTC.

The chain joins TRBV28 to TRBJ1-6, with D unclear. The CDR3 spans 17 residues. V shed 7 bases and J shed 0 bases, with 16 bases lying between them. CDR1 is MDHEN and CDR2 is SYDVKM in the germline V gene. CDR3 amino acids: CASINGPGSSYNSPLHF. CDR3 DNA sequence: TGTGCCAGCATCAATGGGCCGGGGAGCTCCTATAATTCACCCCTCCACTTT.

This clone has only a few counts. The V and J genes are TRBV7-3 and TRBJ2-7; D gene unclear. The germline CDR1 and CDR2 sequences are SGHTA and FQGTGA. The CDR3 consists of 12 residues. Trimming stripped 3 bases from V and 3 bases from J, with 6 bases between. The DNA of the CDR3 is TGTGCCAGCAGCTTTGCAGGCTACGAGCAGTACTTC. Translated, it gives CASSFAGYEQYF.

This chain connects TRBV7-2 to TRBJ2-5; D gene unclear. With the DNA end fitting TRBJ2-7 better, the J assignment may be wrong. From germline, CDR1 is SGHTA and CDR2 FQGNSA. The CDR3 is made up of 13 amino acids. This CDR3 reads CASSFFSTYEQYF. The CDR3 coding sequence is TGTGCCAGCAGCTTTTTCTCCACCTACGAGCAGTACTTC.